What follows are 27 T cell receptor beta chains derived from one specimen sequenced in a study of glioma-infiltrating T cells. Amplification of TCR alpha and beta CDR3 regions from RNA used iRepertoire nested multiplex PCR. TCRdb re-called the multiplex PCR reads through MiXCR, storing one row per CDR3 protein. Found here are a few hundred thousand distinct CDR3 sequences, more than 35% of them singletons; the top ten hold around 12%. The sequenced sample was glioma tissue, nonneoplastic brain tissue, or PBMCs (not recorded which). All receptors derive from a human donor with low-grade glioma or glioblastoma, undergoing nonglioma brain surgery, or in good health (not recorded which).

The J gene is TRBJ2-1, the V gene TRBV20-1; D remains ambiguous. The CDR3 has 14 amino acids. Germline values: CDR1 DFQATT, CDR2 SNEGSKA (reference sequence). Trimming took 3 bases from V and 2 from J, leaving 11 bases between them. The CDR3 protein is CSARAVNPYNEQFF. CDR3 bases: TGCAGTGCTAGGGCAGTAAATCCCTACAATGAGCAGTTCTTC.

This clonotype was observed at least ten times. V and J are TRBV20-1 and TRBJ2-3, with TRBD2 matching 15 bases. Germline CDR1 reads DFQATT; CDR2 reads SNEGSKA (reference sequence). After removal of 0 bases from V and 1 base from J, the junction contained 5 bases not matched to a gene. This CDR3 is built from 18 residues. The chain's CDR3 is CSARDPGLAGGGTDTQYF. The CDR3 DNA reads as TGCAGTGCTAGAGATCCGGGACTAGCGGGAGGAGGCACAGATACGCAGTATTTT.

The chain joins TRBV19 to TRBJ1-3; 7 positions agree with TRBD1. CDR3 length: 16 amino acids. Germline V lookup: CDR1 LNHDA, CDR2 SQIVND (reference sequence). The trim removed 5 bases at V and 0 bases at J, leaving 7 bases unmatched. In DNA form, the CDR3 reads TGTGCCAGTAGTGCCCGGGACAGCCGCTCTGGAAACACCATATATTTT. Translated: CASSARDSRSGNTIYF. The whole variable domain, remainder taken from reference TRBV19 and TRBJ1-3, is DGGITQSPKYLFRKEGQNVTLSCEQNLNHDAMYWYRQDPGQGLRLIYYSQIVNDFQKGDIAEGYSVSREKKESFPLTVTSAQKNPTAFYLCASSARDSRSGNTIYFGEGSWLTVV.

Worth noting for this clonotype: With a much larger clone just one base away, this may be a read error. V and J are TRBV6-1 and TRBJ2-3, with 9 bases identical to TRBD2. The length of the CDR3 is 16 residues. V was pared by 11 bases and J by 4 bases, with 16 bases of the junction left unmatched. In germline, CDR1 is MNHNS, CDR2 SASEGT. CDR3 sequence: CARAIAGEIGADTQYF. The DNA of the CDR3 is TGTGCCCGCGCGATAGCGGGAGAGATCGGGGCAGATACGCAGTATTTT.

Concerning this clonotype itself: This may be a read error, as it is one base from a much larger clone. The V call is TRBV15, the J call TRBJ2-5, with D unclear. The germline V and J ends were trimmed by 3 bases and 1 base, with 6 bases remaining between them. Germline-derived CDR1 and CDR2 are LNHNV and YYDKDF (reference sequence). The CDR3 consists of 13 residues. The chain's CDR3 is CATSRVSQETQYF. The CDR3 nucleotides are TGTGCCACCAGCAGGGTGAGCCAAGAGACCCAGTACTTC.

Points on this clonotype: A read error may produce the germline difference seen at one junction end. This rearrangement joins TRBV28 to TRBJ2-1; 9 nucleotides match TRBD2. CDR3 length: 14 amino acids. CDR1 is MDHEN, CDR2 SYDVKM, per germline. This CDR3 reads CASLPGLAYNEQLF. The CDR3 DNA sequence: TGTGCCAGCTTACCGGGACTAGCTTACAATGAGCAGCTCTTC.

The chain is built from TRBV15 and TRBJ2-1, with D hard to call. Trimming pared 4 bases from V and 0 bases from J, leaving 13 bases between. CDR1 and CDR2 (germline): LNHNV, YYDKDF (reference sequence). The CDR3 is made up of 16 amino acids. CDR3 region: CATSNTSLFSYNEQFF. CDR3 nucleotides: TGTGCCACCAGCAACACCTCATTGTTCTCCTACAATGAGCAGTTCTTC.

This chain uses TRBV7-9 with TRBJ1-2, with no clear D. Germline loops: CDR1 SEHNR, CDR2 FQNEAQ (reference sequence). The CDR3 loop spans 15 amino acids. V was trimmed by 6 bases and J by 5 bases, leaving 19 bases between them. CDR3 DNA: TGTGCCAGCAGAGTCTCGGGTCAGGAGCTGTATGGCTACACCTTC. Translated, it gives CASRVSGQELYGYTF.

The J gene is TRBJ2-3, the V gene TRBV3-1; D is ambiguous. Germline V gene lookup returns CDR1 LGHDT and CDR2 YNNKEL (reference sequence). Deletions cut 0 bases from V and 4 bases from J, with 5 bases between. This CDR3 region has 13 residues. In DNA form, the CDR3 reads TGTGCCAGCAGCCAAGAATGGTCAGATACGCAGTATTTT. Translation: CASSQEWSDTQYF.

This rearrangement joins TRBV3-1 to TRBJ1-2; D possibly corresponds to TRBD1 (6 bases). Germline loops: CDR1 LGHDT, CDR2 YNNKEL (reference sequence). The CDR3 spans 17 residues. V gave up 0 bases and J gave up 4 bases, with 18 bases separating them. The CDR3, as DNA: TGTGCCAGCAGCCAAGAACTCGGGGGCCACCTCTCCTATGGCTACACCTTC. Protein sequence: CASSQELGGHLSYGYTF.

This clonotype occurred a few times. The chain combines TRBV12-3 or TRBV12-4 with TRBJ1-1; the match to TRBD1 covers 7 bases. The V gene end was trimmed by 3 bases and the J gene end by 3 bases; junction bases not matched to a gene: 10. The CDR3 is 16 residues long. The CDR3 sequence is CASSFRTGSLDTEAFF. CDR3 sequence (DNA): TGTGCCAGCAGTTTCAGGACAGGCTCTTTGGACACTGAAGCTTTCTTT.

The chain is built from TRBV7-9 and TRBJ2-5; D is uncertain. The V end was cut by 3 bases, the J end by 2 bases, with 7 bases between. The CDR3 has 13 residues. Germline V gene lookup returns CDR1 SEHNR and CDR2 FQNEAQ (reference sequence). Written as DNA, the CDR3 is TGTGCCAGCAGCTTCATGGGGCAAGAGACCCAGTACTTC. Encoded protein: CASSFMGQETQYF.

Remarks on this clonotype: This may be a read error: a much more frequent sequence differs by one nucleotide. Here the CDR3 reads CSARDPSGTSYYNEQFF. CDR3 DNA sequence: TGCAGTGCTAGAGACCCTAGCGGAACGAGCTACTACAATGAGCAGTTCTTC. This chain connects TRBV20-1 to TRBJ2-1; 7 nucleotides line up with TRBD2. Trimming cost V 0 bases and J 3 bases; bases outside gene matches: 11. Germline V gives CDR1 DFQATT, CDR2 SNEGSKA (reference sequence). This CDR3 contains 17 residues.

The J gene is TRBJ2-3, the V gene TRBV20-1, with 10 nucleotides matching TRBD2. V dropped 3 bases and J dropped 2; count of bases not matched to a gene: 8. The length of the CDR3 is 16 residues. The V gene's germline CDR1 is DFQATT and CDR2 SNEGSKA (reference sequence). The CDR3 loop reads CSASPLLAGLTDTQYF. The CDR3 bases are TGCAGTGCTAGCCCCCTACTAGCGGGACTCACAGATACGCAGTATTTT.

This clonotype was counted at least ten times. The rearrangement links TRBV6-5 to TRBJ1-1, with a tentative D call TRBD1 (6 bases). The ends were cut back, 0 bases at V and 0 bases at J, with 11 bases in the middle. Germline V gene data show CDR1 as MNHEY and CDR2 as SVGAGI. This CDR3 has 16 amino acids. The CDR3 loop is CASSYSPGDMNTEAFF. DNA of the CDR3: TGTGCCAGCAGTTACTCCCCAGGGGACATGAACACTGAAGCTTTCTTT.

The rearrangement joins TRBV20-1 to TRBJ1-5; a weak D match, TRBD1 (6 bases). CDR1 DFQATT and CDR2 SNEGSKA come from the germline V gene (reference sequence). This CDR3 is 14 amino acids long. V was trimmed by 4 bases and J by 12 bases, leaving 22 bases between them. The CDR3 bases are TGCAGTGCTAAAAGCGACAGGAAGGAAAAGCGCCAGCATTTT. This sequence encodes CSAKSDRKEKRQHF.

In its sample, this clonotype was seen many times. This chain uses TRBV20-1 with TRBJ1-1, with D uncertain. V was shortened by 8 bases and J by 0 bases, with 7 bases between the two germline ends. Germline V gives CDR1 DFQATT, CDR2 SNEGSKA (reference sequence). CDR3 length: 11 amino acids. The CDR3 spells CSTELNTEAFF. The CDR3, as DNA: TGCAGTACCGAGCTGAACACTGAAGCTTTCTTT.

This clonotype was picked up many times. The rearrangement joins TRBV6-2 or TRBV6-3 to TRBJ2-1; 12 nucleotides agree with TRBD2. V gave up 6 bases and J gave up 4 bases; unmatched junction bases: 4. Germline V gene data show CDR1 as MNHEY and CDR2 as SVGEGT. The CDR3 is 15 amino acids. CDR3: CASSGTSGFYNEQFF. In DNA, the CDR3 is TGTGCCAGCAGCGGGACTAGCGGGTTTTACAATGAGCAGTTCTTC.

This clonotype was detected only a few times. This CDR3 is CAISAAGESREAFF. The CDR3, as DNA: TGTGCCATCAGTGCGGCAGGGGAATCGCGTGAAGCTTTCTTT. V and J are TRBV10-3 and TRBJ1-1, with D possibly matching TRBD1 (6 bases). CDR1 ENHRY and CDR2 SYGVKD come from the germline V gene. The CDR3 loop spans 14 amino acids. The V and J ends lost 4 bases and 7 bases respectively, with 16 bases between them.

V usage is TRBV3-1 and J usage is TRBJ2-1, with TRBD2 matching over 13 bases. This CDR3 comprises 15 residues. With V trimmed by 4 bases and J by 15 bases, 12 bases remained unmatched. Germline V gene lookup returns CDR1 LGHDT and CDR2 YNNKEL (reference sequence). The CDR3 DNA reads as TGTGCCAGCAGCCGATGGACTAGCGGGAGATCACTTGCGTTCTTC. This sequence encodes CASSRWTSGRSLAFF.

This clonotype was found a few times. The chain links TRBV14 to TRBJ2-5; D remains unclear. Germline CDR1 SGHDN, CDR2 FVKESK. CDR3 size: 13 residues. Trimming removed 0 bases at V and 5 bases at J, with 7 bases between. The CDR3 protein is CASSQDWTETQYF. The DNA of the CDR3 is TGTGCCAGCAGCCAAGATTGGACGGAGACCCAGTACTTC.

This clonotype was observed many times. The J gene is TRBJ1-2, the V gene TRBV25-1, with 7 bases that match TRBD1. This CDR3 has 15 residues. Germline CDR1 MGHDK, CDR2 SYGVNS. The J segment lost 0 bases and the V segment lost 6 bases, leaving 7 bases of the junction unmatched. CDR3 sequence (DNA): TGTGCCAGCAGCCCCACGGACAGGCCTAACTATGGCTACACCTTC. This gives the protein CASSPTDRPNYGYTF.

This clonotype has only a few counts. This rearrangement joins TRBV28 to TRBJ1-6; 7 positions match TRBD1. The CDR3 is made up of 15 amino acids. From germline, CDR1 is MDHEN and CDR2 SYDVKM. The V gene end was trimmed by 3 bases and the J gene end by 6 bases; junction bases not matched to a gene: 5. The DNA of the CDR3 is TGTGCCAGCAGTTTTATCCAGGGGGGTAATTCACCCCTCCACTTT. Protein sequence: CASSFIQGGNSPLHF.

J is TRBJ1-1 and V is TRBV12-3 or TRBV12-4; weak D call: TRBD1 (6 bases). The length of the CDR3 is 14 residues. V was pared by 6 bases and J by 3 bases, with 14 bases between. This chain's CDR3 is CASRLHREDTEAFF. As DNA, the CDR3 is TGTGCCAGCAGACTCCACAGGGAGGACACTGAAGCTTTCTTT.

This clonotype was observed many times. V usage is TRBV27 and J usage is TRBJ2-7, with TRBD1 matching over 7 bases. Germline values: CDR1 MNHEY, CDR2 SMNVEV (reference sequence). The CDR3 contains 15 residues. The V and J ends lost 2 bases and 3 bases, in that order; junction bases with no gene match: 7. The CDR3 DNA reads as TGTGCCAGCAGTTTACAACAGGGGCCCCTCTACGAGCAGTACTTC. Its protein product is CASSLQQGPLYEQYF.

Many counts were recorded for this clonotype. The V call is TRBV28, the J call TRBJ1-2, with TRBD1 matching 10 bases. The CDR3 sequence is 15 residues long. CDR1 MDHEN and CDR2 SYDVKM come from the germline V gene. Germline trimming cut 8 bases from V and 7 bases from J; bases unmatched to any gene: 13. CDR3 amino acids: CASDYNRDRGIGYTF. In nucleotides, the CDR3 is TGTGCCAGCGATTATAACCGGGACAGGGGAATTGGCTACACCTTC.

There are a few counts of this clonotype. The gene calls are TRBV20-1 and TRBJ2-1; 14 bases align to TRBD2. The CDR3 runs to 16 residues. V lost 6 bases and J lost 2; bases outside the gene matches: 6. Germline CDR1 DFQATT, CDR2 SNEGSKA (reference sequence). CDR3: CSAKGLAGVAYNEQFF. CDR3 nucleotide sequence: TGCAGTGCCAAGGGACTAGCGGGAGTAGCCTACAATGAGCAGTTCTTC.